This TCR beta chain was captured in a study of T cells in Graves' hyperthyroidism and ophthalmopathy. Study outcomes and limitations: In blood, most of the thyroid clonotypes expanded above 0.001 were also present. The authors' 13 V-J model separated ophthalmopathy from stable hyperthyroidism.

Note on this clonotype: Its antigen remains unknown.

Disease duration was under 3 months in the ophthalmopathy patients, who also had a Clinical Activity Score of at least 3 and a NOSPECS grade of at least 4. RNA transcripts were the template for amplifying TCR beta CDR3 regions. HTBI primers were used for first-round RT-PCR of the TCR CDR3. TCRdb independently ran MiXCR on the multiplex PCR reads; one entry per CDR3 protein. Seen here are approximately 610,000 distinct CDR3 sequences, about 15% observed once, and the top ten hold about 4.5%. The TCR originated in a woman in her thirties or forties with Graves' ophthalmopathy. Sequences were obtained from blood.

For the CDR3, the DNA is TGTGCCAGCAGACTACAGGGTGGTAAGCAGTACTTC. It translates to CASRLQGGKQYF. This chain uses TRBV6-1 with TRBJ2-7, with TRBD1 as a possible D gene (6 bases). V lost 6 bases and J 8 bases, leaving 14 bases between the germline ends. The CDR3 extends over 12 amino acids. Germline loops: CDR1 MNHNS, CDR2 SASEGT.